This T cell receptor beta chain stems from a study of T cell responses to AZD1222 COVID-19 vaccine. Study-wide points: The donor cohort was predominantly white British with a female majority, and clonal diversity may have been underestimated.

Germline V gene data show CDR1 as MDHEN and CDR2 as SYDVKM. Between the trimmed V and J ends, which lost 5 bases and 4 bases, there was a span of 17 bases. The CDR3 has 15 residues. Libraries were prepared by immunoSEQ multiplex PCR; TCRdb keeps only in-frame clonotypes and omits some of them. The data show about 28,000 clones, with just under 80% seen just once and roughly 5% held by the top ten. Comment on this clone: Its antigen is undetermined.

Sequencing was performed on peripheral blood, taken on day 0 of AZD1222 vaccination. This chain joins TRBV28 and TRBJ1-2; a weak D match, TRBD1 (6 bases). The source is an adult in good health. For the CDR3, the DNA is TGTGCCAGCAGTCCGCGGGGGGCAGGGCGCTATGGCTACACCTTC. Translating it yields CASSPRGAGRYGYTF.